The 24 T cell receptor beta chains in this list originate from one sample, sequenced in a study of OX40 agonist ivuxolimab in advanced cancers. Some clones are missing from TCRdb's copy, which holds only in-frame ones; the method was immunoSEQ multiplex PCR. The sample includes about 96,000 clones, roughly 88% of them seen just once. The source was CD4+ or CD8+ T cells sorted from blood, collected in a trial of the OX40 agonist ivuxolimab. All receptors come from an adult with an advanced solid tumor such as melanoma, head and neck, liver or kidney cancer.

This clone has just one count. The gene calls are TRBV7-8 and TRBJ1-1; 8 positions match TRBD1. The germline V gene encodes CDR1 SGHVS and CDR2 FQNEAQ. V lost 5 bases to trimming and J lost 4 bases; unmatched junction nucleotides: 9. The CDR3 length is 15 residues. The CDR3 sequence is CASSERTGFGTEAFF. In DNA form, the CDR3 reads TGTGCCAGCAGCGAACGGACAGGGTTCGGCACTGAAGCTTTCTTT. Combining the CDR3 with reference TRBV7-8 and TRBJ1-1 gives the whole variable domain GAGVSQSPRYKVAKRGQDVALRCDPISGHVSLFWYQQALGQGPEFLTYFQNEAQLDKSGLPSDRFFAERPEGSVSTLKIQRTQQEDSAVYLCASSERTGFGTEAFFGQGTRLTVV.

V and J are TRBV7-2 and TRBJ1-5; D call uncertain. V dropped 4 bases and J dropped 10 bases, with 14 bases sitting between them. This CDR3 spans 13 amino acids. CDR1 SGHTA and CDR2 FQGNSA come from the germline V gene. CDR3 region: CASSYPGERPQHF. The CDR3 region has the DNA TGTGCCAGCAGCTACCCCGGGGAGCGCCCCCAGCATTTT.

The chain couples TRBV28 to TRBJ1-1, with D perhaps matching TRBD1 (6 bases). Germline V gene sequence: CDR1 MDHEN, CDR2 SYDVKM. The CDR3 is 15 residues long. V gave up 6 bases and J gave up 3 bases, with 17 bases separating them. CDR3 residues: CASRVRQVWDTEAFF. The CDR3 coding sequence is TGTGCCAGCAGAGTAAGACAGGTCTGGGACACTGAAGCTTTCTTT. Combining the CDR3 with reference TRBV28 and TRBJ1-1 gives the whole variable domain DVKVTQSSRYLVKRTGEKVFLECVQDMDHENMFWYRQDPGLGLRLIYFSYDVKMKEKGDIPEGYSVSREKKERFSLILESASTNQTSMYLCASRVRQVWDTEAFFGQGTRLTVV.

V is TRBV5-1 and J is TRBJ2-7; 14 nucleotides align to TRBD2. This CDR3 spans 15 amino acids. V lost 4 bases, J lost 5 bases, and 5 bases stayed unmatched. In germline, CDR1 is SGHRS, CDR2 YFSETQ. Here the CDR3 DNA reads TGCGCCAGCAGCGCTGGGACTAGCGGGAGCCACGAGCAGTACTTC. Residues: CASSAGTSGSHEQYF.

The rearrangement uses TRBV19 and TRBJ2-7; 8 nucleotides agree with TRBD2. V lost 3 bases to trimming and J lost 4 bases; unmatched junction nucleotides: 2. CDR3 length equals 13 residues. Per germline, CDR1 LNHDA and CDR2 SQIVND (reference sequence). As DNA, the CDR3 is TGTGCCAGTAGTATCGGCGGGAGGTACGAGCAGTACTTC. It encodes CASSIGGRYEQYF.

This chain connects TRBV4-2 to TRBJ2-5; TRBD1 matches at 7 bases. V lost 3 bases, J lost 4 bases, and 8 bases stayed unmatched. In germline, CDR1 is LGHNA, CDR2 YNFKEQ. The CDR3 is 15 amino acids. For the CDR3, the DNA is TGTGCCAGCAGCCAGATGGGACAGACTGGAGAGACCCAGTACTTC. It specifies CASSQMGQTGETQYF.

In nucleotides, the CDR3 is TGTGCCAGTAGTCTAAGGACAGGGGGGGAAGAGACCCAGTACTTC. Amino acid sequence: CASSLRTGGEETQYF. The chain couples TRBV19 to TRBJ2-5; 10 bases align to TRBD1. Germline loops: CDR1 LNHDA, CDR2 SQIVND (reference sequence). With V trimmed by 5 bases and J by 3 bases, 6 bases remained unmatched. The CDR3 has 15 residues.

The rearrangement links TRBV4-2 to TRBJ2-7; 11 bases match TRBD2. The J segment lost 3 bases and the V segment lost 4 bases, leaving 5 bases of the junction unmatched. Germline V lookup: CDR1 LGHNA, CDR2 YNFKEQ. CDR3 length: 15 residues. The CDR3 loop reads CASSPGTSGDYEQYF. CDR3 sequence (DNA): TGTGCCAGCAGCCCCGGGACTAGCGGAGACTACGAGCAGTACTTC.

Of note for this clone: The same CDR3 arises from other DNA sequences in this sample as well. The V and J genes are TRBV19 and TRBJ1-2, with D perhaps TRBD1 (5 bases). Germline CDR1 is LNHDA and CDR2 is SQIVND (reference sequence). The ends were cut back, 4 bases at V and 0 bases at J, with 9 bases in the middle. The CDR3 has 14 amino acids. The CDR3 region has the DNA TGTGCCAGTAGTACCCAGGGAGCTAACTATGGCTACACCTTC. Protein: CASSTQGANYGYTF. The whole variable domain, remainder taken from reference TRBV19 and TRBJ1-2, is DGGITQSPKYLFRKEGQNVTLSCEQNLNHDAMYWYRQDPGQGLRLIYYSQIVNDFQKGDIAEGYSVSREKKESFPLTVTSAQKNPTAFYLCASSTQGANYGYTFGSGTRLTVV.

The V call is TRBV7-2, the J call TRBJ1-4; 10 nucleotides align to TRBD1. The ends lost 5 bases at V and 8 bases at J; junction bases unmatched: 5. Germline V gene sequence: CDR1 SGHTA, CDR2 FQGNSA. There are 14 residues in the CDR3. CDR3 bases: TGTGCCAGCAGCCCCGGGACAGGGGTAGAAAAACTGTTTTTT. It yields the protein CASSPGTGVEKLFF.

V is TRBV9 and J is TRBJ2-1; D possibly uses TRBD1 or TRBD2 (5 bases each). Deletions cut 5 bases from V and 8 bases from J, with 17 bases between. The CDR3 is 14 amino acids. Germline CDR1 SGDLS, CDR2 YYNGEE. In DNA, the CDR3 is TGTGCCAGCAGTTCAACTCCAGGGAGCTATGAGCAGTTCTTC. Translated: CASSSTPGSYEQFF.

The gene calls are TRBV19 and TRBJ1-5, with a tentative D call TRBD1 (6 bases). This CDR3 is 16 amino acids long. Per germline, CDR1 LNHDA and CDR2 SQIVND (reference sequence). V lost 5 bases to trimming and J lost 4 bases, with 18 bases between them. The CDR3 here is CASSPHPGQKNQPQHF. The CDR3 DNA reads as TGTGCCAGTAGTCCACATCCCGGACAGAAAAATCAGCCCCAGCATTTT.

The rearrangement uses TRBV7-2 and TRBJ2-1; TRBD2 agrees at 13 bases. V was clipped by 5 bases and J by 6 bases; unmatched bases: 4. Germline assignment: CDR1 SGHTA and CDR2 FQGNSA. CDR3 length: 15 residues. The CDR3 loop reads CASSPGTSGINEQFF. In DNA, the CDR3 is TGTGCCAGCAGCCCTGGGACTAGCGGGATCAATGAGCAGTTCTTC.

The rearrangement joins TRBV6-1 to TRBJ1-5, with D unclear. Trimming stripped 3 bases from V and 0 bases from J, with 6 bases between. Per germline, CDR1 MNHNS and CDR2 SASEGT. The CDR3 contains 14 residues. The CDR3 reads CASSDINSNQPQHF. CDR3 nucleotide sequence: TGTGCCAGCAGTGATATAAATAGCAATCAGCCCCAGCATTTT.

The V call is TRBV27, the J call TRBJ1-2; 7 bases align to TRBD1. The CDR3 has 14 residues. The ends lost 3 bases at V and 1 base at J; junction bases unmatched: 2. Germline CDR1 is MNHEY and CDR2 is SMNVEV (reference sequence). The CDR3, as DNA: TGTGCCAGCAGTTTCAGGGGGAATAACTATGGCTACACCTTC. Amino acids: CASSFRGNNYGYTF.

The rearrangement uses TRBV4-2 and TRBJ1-6; no reliable D call. This CDR3 has 13 amino acids. Germline assignment: CDR1 LGHNA and CDR2 YNFKEQ. Trimming shortened V by 4 bases and J by 8 bases, and 9 bases separated the two germline ends. CDR3 in amino acids: CASSLSGDSPLHF. CDR3 DNA sequence: TGTGCCAGCAGCCTCTCCGGGGATTCACCCCTCCACTTT.

The V and J genes are TRBV7-2 and TRBJ2-7; the D gene is possibly TRBD1 (6 bases). V lost 1 base to trimming and J lost 3 bases, with 19 bases between them. Germline loops: CDR1 SGHTA, CDR2 FQGNSA. The CDR3 extends over 17 amino acids. Here the CDR3 reads CASSLVGTRHAFYEQYF. The CDR3 DNA follows: TGTGCCAGCAGCTTAGTGGGGACACGACATGCCTTCTACGAGCAGTACTTC.

The chain joins TRBV7-3 to TRBJ2-2, with D perhaps matching TRBD1 (6 bases). The germline V gene encodes CDR1 SGHTA and CDR2 FQGTGA. CDR3 length: 17 amino acids. V was trimmed by 5 bases and J by 8 bases, leaving 24 bases between them. CDR3 coding DNA: TGTGCCAGCAGCCTCGATGGGGGCAGCGGTGGCTCGGGGGAGCTGTTTTTT. Its translation: CASSLDGGSGGSGELFF.

This rearrangement joins TRBV16 to TRBJ2-5, with TRBD2 matching over 9 bases. With V trimmed by 1 base and J by 1 base, 4 bases remained unmatched. This CDR3 is built from 16 residues. Per the germline V gene, CDR1 is KGHSY and CDR2 is FQNENV. The CDR3: CASSQYGTSRQETQYF. The CDR3 DNA reads TGTGCCAGCAGCCAATACGGGACTAGCCGCCAAGAGACCCAGTACTTC. The full variable domain, its missing parts supplied by reference TRBV16 and TRBJ2-5, is GEEVAQTPKHLVRGEGQKAKLYCAPIKGHSYVFWYQQVLKNEFKFLISFQNENVFDETGMPKERFSAKCLPNSPCSLEIQATKLEDSAVYFCASSQYGTSRQETQYFGPGTRLLVL.

The chain employs TRBV4-3 and TRBJ2-1, with 11 bases fitting TRBD2. The CDR3 spans 18 residues. The germline gives CDR1 LGHNA, CDR2 YSLEER. V was clipped by 0 bases and J by 6 bases; unmatched bases: 10. The CDR3, as DNA: TGCGCCAGCAGCCAAGAGACTAGCGGGATGACCAACCTCAATGAGCAGTTCTTC. Protein: CASSQETSGMTNLNEQFF.

This chain uses TRBV7-9 with TRBJ1-2, with D possibly being TRBD1 (6 bases). Trimming pared 5 bases from V and 7 bases from J, leaving 14 bases between. Germline-derived CDR1 and CDR2 are SEHNR and FQNEAQ (reference sequence). The CDR3 covers 13 residues. DNA of the CDR3: TGTGCCAGCAGCAACCCAGGGGAGGTTGGCTACACCTTC. It translates to CASSNPGEVGYTF.

This clone appeared a single time. This chain uses TRBV7-3 with TRBJ1-1; D uncertain. The CDR3 totals 17 residues. Trimming left V 3 bases short and J 2 bases short, with 19 bases between. Looked up from germline, CDR1 is SGHTA and CDR2 is FQGTGA. The CDR3 sequence: CASSFVPSKGPNTEAFF. CDR3 coding DNA: TGTGCCAGCAGCTTCGTACCGAGCAAAGGACCTAACACTGAAGCTTTCTTT.

V gene TRBV28 combines with J gene TRBJ1-6, with D possibly being TRBD1 (6 bases). Germline V CDR1 and CDR2: MDHEN, SYDVKM. V lost 5 bases to trimming and J lost 10 bases, with 15 bases between them. There are 14 residues in the CDR3. This chain's CDR3 is CASSQGGARSPLHF. DNA for the CDR3: TGTGCCAGCAGTCAAGGGGGGGCTCGGTCACCCCTCCACTTT.

The V gene is TRBV27, the J gene TRBJ2-3; 9 nucleotides align to TRBD2. The junction had 7 bases not matched to a gene; V was cut back by 1 base and J by 2 bases. The length of the CDR3 is 17 residues. Germline V CDR1 and CDR2: MNHEY, SMNVEV (reference sequence). This CDR3 is CASSLFGSGGYTDTQYF. CDR3 coding DNA: TGTGCCAGCAGTTTATTTGGTAGCGGGGGATACACAGATACGCAGTATTTT.